Listed below are T cell receptor beta chains from one sample, sequenced in a study of Ad26.COV2.S vaccination and SARS-CoV-2 variants. Produced via immunoSEQ multiplex PCR; TCRdb's table is partial and in-frame only. The sample has roughly 410,000 clones, about 80% seen once; the top ten hold about 7.1%. The specimen was peripheral blood, collected in a trial of Ad26.COV2.S vaccine versus placebo. Receptors originate from a person aged 18-60 years who received the Ad26.COV2.S COVID-19 vaccine or a placebo. Each CDR3 is given with its conserved first and last residue. Fields, in order: D gene, J gene, V gene, clone size, CDR3 protein, CDR3 DNA. D genes are given only for firm matches. The size entry is marked missing in some rows and otherwise reads once, few, many or a size class.

TRBD1,TRBJ2-6,TRBV18,NA,CASSSGTGRMGANVLTF,TGTGCCAGCTCCTCCGGGACAGGGAGGATGGGGGCCAACGTCCTGACTTTC
NA,TRBJ2-2,TRBV7-6,NA,CASSLAGLNTGELFF,TGTGCCAGCAGCTTGGCGGGTTTGAACACCGGGGAGCTGTTTTTT
TRBD1,TRBJ1-2,TRBV20-1,NA,CSARTGNGYTF,TGCAGTGCGAGGACAGGGAATGGCTACACCTTC
NA,TRBJ1-1,TRBV29-1,NA,CSVDTPNTEAFF,TGCAGCGTTGATACTCCGAACACTGAAGCTTTCTTT
TRBD2,TRBJ2-3,TRBV5-1,NA,CASSDNSGTSGGPGGADTQYF,TGCGCCAGCAGCGATAACTCCGGGACTAGCGGGGGGCCAGGAGGTGCAGATACGCAGTATTTT
TRBD1,TRBJ2-2,TRBV4-1,NA,CASSQVGTGTGELFF,TGCGCCAGCAGCCAAGTCGGGACAGGCACCGGGGAGCTGTTTTTT
NA,TRBJ2-5,TRBV5-4,NA,CASSLGIGVPRQTQYF,TGTGCCAGCAGCTTGGGAATAGGAGTACCGCGGCAGACCCAGTACTTC
TRBD2,TRBJ2-7,TRBV6-5,once,CASSYGGEGPYEQYF,TGTGCCAGCAGTTACGGGGGGGAGGGCCCCTACGAGCAGTACTTC
NA,TRBJ2-3,TRBV5-4,NA,CASSFPGADTQYF,TGTGCCAGCAGCTTCCCCGGCGCAGATACGCAGTATTTT
TRBD1,TRBJ1-1,TRBV9,NA,CASSVAPRDRSSHSEAFF,TGTGCCAGCAGCGTAGCTCCCCGGGACAGGTCTTCCCATAGTGAAGCTTTCTTT
NA,TRBJ1-2,TRBV12-3/TRBV12-4,NA,CASSFGPNYGYTF,TGTGCCAGCAGTTTCGGGCCCAACTATGGCTACACCTTC
TRBD2,TRBJ2-3,TRBV11-2,NA,CASSPLGSGGAEDVTQYF,TGTGCCAGCAGCCCCCTCGGTAGCGGGGGGGCAGAGGATGTTACGCAGTATTTT
NA,TRBJ2-1,TRBV4-3,NA,CASSARQGGTRYNEQFF,TGCGCCAGCAGCGCCCGACAGGGAGGGACTAGATACAATGAGCAGTTCTTC
TRBD2,TRBJ2-3,TRBV7-2,few,CASSLVGAGGGTDTQYF,TGTGCCAGCAGCTTAGTCGGAGCGGGGGGCGGCACAGATACGCAGTATTTT
NA,TRBJ2-7,TRBV18,few,CASSPRGVSWGPPGGQYF,TGTGCCAGCTCACCACGTGGGGTAAGTTGGGGGCCACCGGGTGGACAGTACTTC
NA,TRBJ2-5,TRBV7-9,once,CASSLVTSRDTRTEETQYF,TGTGCCAGCAGCTTAGTAACATCCCGGGATACTCGAACCGAAGAGACCCAGTACTTC
TRBD2,TRBJ2-5,TRBV5-4,NA,CASSRRRSGGWETQYF,TGTGCCAGCAGCCGACGGAGGAGCGGGGGCTGGGAGACCCAGTACTTC
NA,TRBJ1-2,TRBV7-2,NA,CASSSQVNYGYTF,TGTGCCAGCAGCTCTCAAGTTAACTATGGCTACACCTTC
TRBD2,TRBJ2-7,TRBV13,many,CASSSKREGSYEQYF,TGTGCCAGCAGTTCCAAGCGGGAGGGCTCCTACGAGCAGTACTTC
TRBD1,TRBJ2-7,TRBV27,NA,CASSATGGGSEQYF,TGTGCCAGCAGTGCGACAGGGGGGGGTAGCGAGCAGTACTTC
NA,TRBJ2-2,TRBV5-4,NA,CASSFRGGELFF,TGTGCCAGCAGCTTTCGGGGCGGGGAGCTGTTTTTT
TRBD2,TRBJ2-7,TRBV11-3,NA,CASSPTLGLAEAYEQYF,TGTGCCAGCAGCCCCACCCTAGGACTAGCGGAGGCCTACGAGCAGTACTTC
TRBD1,TRBJ1-4,TRBV4-1,NA,CASSTRQGLDGEKLFF,TGCGCCAGCAGCACCCGACAGGGGCTTGACGGTGAAAAACTGTTTTTT
TRBD1,TRBJ1-2,TRBV5-1,NA,CASSFPETGTKLLTF,TGCGCCAGCAGCTTCCCCGAGACAGGGACGAAGCTCCTCACCTTC
TRBD1,TRBJ2-7,TRBV10-3,NA,CAISELLLQGNEQYF,TGTGCCATCAGTGAGTTACTTTTACAGGGGAACGAGCAGTACTTC
NA,TRBJ2-7,TRBV11-1,NA,CASSFGGLDEQYF,TGTGCCAGCAGCTTTGGTGGTTTGGACGAGCAGTACTTC
NA,TRBJ1-5,TRBV6-1,few,CASSEALRQPQHF,TGTGCCAGCAGTGAAGCGCTTAGGCAGCCCCAGCATTTT
NA,TRBJ2-7,TRBV7-9,NA,CASSLAGGLYEQYF,TGTGCCAGCAGCCTGGCCGGGGGGCTTTACGAGCAGTACTTC
TRBD1,TRBJ1-2,TRBV7-2,NA,CASSFPDRSNYGYTF,TGTGCCAGCAGCTTCCCGGACAGGAGTAACTATGGCTACACCTTC
TRBD1,TRBJ2-7,TRBV9,NA,CASSVGTGAYEQYF,TGTGCCAGCAGCGTAGGGACAGGGGCCTACGAGCAGTACTTC
TRBD1,TRBJ1-2,TRBV19,NA,CASRDRRTNYGYTF,TGTGCCAGCAGGGACAGGCGAACTAACTATGGCTACACCTTC
NA,TRBJ2-6,TRBV5-6,NA,CATVALSGGAYSGANVLTF,TGTGCCACGGTGGCTCTATCCGGCGGGGCCTACTCTGGGGCCAACGTCCTGACTTTC
NA,TRBJ1-4,TRBV6-5,NA,CASATQPNEKLFF,TGTGCCAGCGCTACCCAGCCTAATGAAAAACTGTTTTTT
TRBD1,TRBJ2-2,TRBV5-1,NA,CASSLEKGAGGELFF,TGCGCCAGCAGCCTTGAGAAGGGGGCAGGCGGGGAGCTGTTTTTT
TRBD2,TRBJ2-3,TRBV11-3,NA,CASSPGRASGSRSDTQYF,TGTGCCAGCAGCCCGGGTAGGGCTAGCGGGAGTAGATCAGATACGCAGTATTTT
NA,TRBJ1-1,TRBV18,once,CASSPKGSRRGTEAFF,TGTGCCAGCTCACCAAAGGGCAGTAGACGGGGGACTGAAGCTTTCTTT
NA,TRBJ2-7,TRBV7-8,NA,CASSSYLHPSKTGAREYF,TGTGCCAGCAGCTCTTACCTACACCCGTCCAAGACAGGAGCGAGGGAGTACTTC
NA,TRBJ1-1,TRBV11-2,NA,CASSPLRAGENTEAFF,TGTGCCAGCAGCCCCCTGCGGGCGGGAGAGAACACTGAAGCTTTCTTT
NA,TRBJ1-1,TRBV4-3,NA,CASSGGGLTEAFF,TGCGCCAGCAGCGGCGGGGGACTCACTGAAGCTTTCTTT
NA,TRBJ1-5,TRBV6-5,NA,CASSRGGSSNQPQHF,TGTGCCAGCAGTAGGGGGGGATCAAGCAATCAGCCCCAGCATTTT
NA,TRBJ2-3,TRBV5-6,once,CASSAPGGSTQYF,TGTGCCAGCAGCGCCCCCGGGGGAAGTACGCAGTATTTT
NA,TRBJ1-1,TRBV29-1,once,CSVGKQNTEAFF,TGCAGCGTTGGGAAACAGAACACTGAAGCTTTCTTT
NA,TRBJ2-3,TRBV7-9,NA,CASSLSGLADTQYF,TGTGCCAGCAGCTTGTCGGGGCTAGCAGATACGCAGTATTTT
TRBD1,TRBJ2-7,TRBV7-2,NA,CASSGMPGQGAYEQYF,TGTGCCAGCAGCGGGATGCCGGGACAGGGGGCCTACGAGCAGTACTTC
NA,TRBJ1-2,TRBV7-9,NA,CASSLSGMNYGYTF,TGTGCCAGCAGCTTAAGTGGGATGAACTATGGCTACACCTTC
NA,TRBJ2-7,TRBV30,NA,CAWSGGDGNEQYF,TGTGCCTGGAGTGGAGGTGATGGGAACGAGCAGTACTTC
NA,TRBJ1-4,TRBV6-5,NA,CASGLIGEKLFF,TGTGCCAGCGGGTTAATCGGTGAAAAACTGTTTTTT
TRBD1,TRBJ1-6,TRBV2,few,CASSGQGGRSPLHF,TGTGCCAGCTCGGGACAGGGGGGAAGATCACCCCTCCACTTT
NA,TRBJ1-5,TRBV6-2/TRBV6-3,few,CASSYSGRNQPQHF,TGTGCCAGCAGTTACTCAGGGCGGAATCAGCCCCAGCATTTT
NA,TRBJ2-3,TRBV12-3/TRBV12-4,NA,CASSLGVVDTQYF,TGTGCCAGCAGTTTAGGTGTCGTGGATACGCAGTATTTT
TRBD2,TRBJ2-7,TRBV27,NA,CASSFASGTYEQYF,TGTGCCAGCAGTTTTGCTAGCGGAACCTACGAGCAGTACTTC
TRBD2,TRBJ2-1,TRBV20-1,NA,CSASPELASSYNEQFF,TGCAGTGCTAGTCCAGAACTAGCGAGCTCCTACAATGAGCAGTTCTTC
NA,TRBJ1-1,TRBV7-2,NA,CASSLYGTPLEAFF,TGTGCCAGCAGCTTATATGGGACGCCACTAGAAGCTTTCTTT